The 10 T cell receptor beta chains presented below share a single source sample, sequenced in a study of blood T cells in healthy people across ages (dated by TCRdb to the mid-2010s). To prepare the library, 5' RACE was applied. Sequenced on an Illumina HiSeq 2500. A second about 7 to 12 cycle PCR used a sample-barcoded 5' primer and a J-beta primer mix. Using fastp at Q25 and MiXCR, TCRdb reprocessed the public reads and kept productive beta chains. Rows matching on CDR3 protein sequence are summarized as one entry with the most common DNA and genes. This sample gives around 650,000 distinct CDR3 sequences in total; less than 40% of them show up just once. 15% of the sample belongs to the ten largest clones. Sequencing input: blood. The receptor set was obtained from a woman aged 80 or over in good health. Donor details come from another sample of the same person, matched by shared clones.

The chain combines TRBV12-5 with TRBJ2-1, with D perhaps TRBD1 or TRBD2 (5 bases each). In germline, CDR1 is LGHNT, CDR2 FRNRAP. Trimming took 6 bases from V and 0 from J, leaving 15 bases between them. CDR3 length: 16 amino acids. CDR3 sequence reads: CASGTKAGSSYNEQFF. Written as DNA, the CDR3 is TGTGCTAGTGGCACAAAAGCAGGGAGCTCCTACAATGAGCAGTTCTTC.

The CDR3, as DNA: TGTGCCAGCAGCAAAGACAGGGGGGACACTGAAGCTTTCTTT. Its translation: CASSKDRGDTEAFF. The chain uses TRBV9 and TRBJ1-1; 9 nucleotides match TRBD1. This CDR3 is 14 amino acids long. The V gene's germline CDR1 is SGDLS and CDR2 YYNGEE. V lost 4 bases, J lost 3 bases, and 4 bases stayed unmatched. Supplemented by reference TRBV9 and TRBJ1-1, the full variable domain reads DSGVTQTPKHLITATGQRVTLRCSPRSGDLSVYWYQQSLDQGLQFLIQYYNGEERAKGNILERFSAQQFPDLHSELNLSSLELGDSALYFCASSKDRGDTEAFFGQGTRLTVV.

A word on this clonotype: This may come from a read error, since a much larger clone is one base off. The chain couples TRBV5-8 to TRBJ2-3; 11 positions agree with TRBD2. Germline CDR1 reads SGHTS; CDR2 reads YDEGEE. V dropped 3 bases and J dropped 1; count of bases not matched to a gene: 4. The CDR3 length is 16 residues. DNA for the CDR3: TGTGCCAGCAGCTCCGGGACTAGCGGACGCACAGATACGCAGTATTTT. It yields the protein CASSSGTSGRTDTQYF. The whole variable domain, filled in from reference TRBV5-8 and TRBJ2-3, reads EAGVTQSPTHLIKTRGQQATLRCSPISGHTSVYWYQQALGLGLQFLLWYDEGEERNRGNFPPRFSGRQFPNYSSELNVNALELEDSALYLCASSSGTSGRTDTQYFGPGTRLTVL.

V and J are TRBV20-1 and TRBJ2-3; TRBD2 matches at 9 bases. Germline loops: CDR1 DFQATT, CDR2 SNEGSKA (reference sequence). With V trimmed by 0 bases and J by 5 bases, 15 bases remained unmatched. The CDR3 consists of 18 residues. The CDR3 is CSARDWGGGGAGGDTQYF. The CDR3 DNA reads as TGCAGTGCTAGAGATTGGGGTGGCGGGGGGGCCGGGGGAGATACGCAGTATTTT.

As for this clonotype: A single base separates this from a much larger clone, so it may be a read error. The chain combines TRBV5-5 with TRBJ2-1; D is unresolved. The germline V gene has CDR1 SGHKS and CDR2 YYEKEE (reference sequence). Between the trimmed V and J ends, which lost 0 bases and 10 bases, there was a span of 14 bases. The CDR3 totals 14 residues. The CDR3 coding sequence is TGTGCCAGCAGCTTGGGCTGGGGAAGGTACGAGCAGTTCTTC. It specifies CASSLGWGRYEQFF.

This clonotype was observed a handful of times. The chain carries TRBV19 and TRBJ2-7; the match to TRBD2 covers 9 bases. This CDR3 has 16 amino acids. Germline assignment: CDR1 LNHDA and CDR2 SQIVND (reference sequence). J gave up 4 bases and V 3 bases, and 10 bases lay outside the gene matches. CDR3 protein: CASSMGPSGAKYEQYF. The CDR3 DNA is TGTGCCAGTAGTATGGGGCCTAGCGGGGCCAAATACGAGCAGTACTTC.

In its sample, this clonotype was seen a few times. A clone one base away is much larger, so this may be a read error. The rearrangement joins TRBV24-1 to TRBJ2-5; D gene unclear. Matching the DNA end better, TRBJ2-7 makes the J call doubtful. The CDR3 covers 14 residues. Germline CDR1 is KGHDR and CDR2 is SFDVKD. The CDR3 spells CATSESQVASEQYF. The CDR3 DNA is TGTGCCACCAGTGAGAGTCAGGTTGCCAGCGAGCAGTACTTC.

There are many counts of this clonotype. The chain couples TRBV7-9 to TRBJ2-7; D may be TRBD2 (7 bases). Germline-derived CDR1 and CDR2 are SEHNR and FQNEAQ (reference sequence). The CDR3 is 15 residues long. Trimming removed 4 bases from V and 2 bases from J, with 15 bases in between. This CDR3 reads CASSSKGGGTYEQYF. In nucleotides, the CDR3 is TGTGCCAGCAGCTCCAAAGGGGGAGGGACCTACGAGCAGTACTTC.

The sample holds a few counts of this clonotype. The chain combines TRBV18 with TRBJ1-1; D ambiguous. The V end was cut by 6 bases, the J end by 3 bases, with 11 bases between. The germline V gene has CDR1 KGHSH and CDR2 LQKENI. The CDR3 has 13 residues. The CDR3 DNA is TGTGCCAGCTCCGCCCTTCGAGACACTGAAGCTTTCTTT. Protein sequence: CASSALRDTEAFF.

This clonotype was counted a few times. This chain links TRBV10-3 with TRBJ1-1; D perhaps matches TRBD1 (5 bases). The CDR3 contains 15 residues. Germline CDR1 is ENHRY and CDR2 is SYGVKD. Trimming stripped 1 base from V and 0 bases from J, with 9 bases between. CDR3 sequence: CAISEWGSLNTEAFF. DNA for the CDR3: TGTGCCATCAGTGAGTGGGGCTCTCTGAACACTGAAGCTTTCTTT.